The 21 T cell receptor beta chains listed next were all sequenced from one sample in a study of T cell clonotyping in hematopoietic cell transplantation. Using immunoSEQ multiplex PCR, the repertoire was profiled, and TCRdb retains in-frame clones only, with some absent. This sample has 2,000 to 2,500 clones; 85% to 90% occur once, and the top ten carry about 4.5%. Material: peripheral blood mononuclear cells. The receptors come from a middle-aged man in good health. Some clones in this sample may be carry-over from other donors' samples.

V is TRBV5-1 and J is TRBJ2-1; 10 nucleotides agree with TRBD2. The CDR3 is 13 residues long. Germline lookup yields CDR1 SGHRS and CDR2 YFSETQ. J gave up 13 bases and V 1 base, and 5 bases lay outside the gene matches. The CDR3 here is CASSLMLAGDQFF. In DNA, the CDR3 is TGCGCCAGCAGCTTGATGCTAGCGGGGGATCAGTTCTTC.

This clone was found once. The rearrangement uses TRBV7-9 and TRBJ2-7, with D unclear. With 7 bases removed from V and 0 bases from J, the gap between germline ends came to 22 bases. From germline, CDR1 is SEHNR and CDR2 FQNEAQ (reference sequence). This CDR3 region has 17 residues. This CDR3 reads CASTTFPGPRSSYEQYF. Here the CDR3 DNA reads TGTGCCAGCACCACGTTTCCGGGCCCAAGGAGCTCCTACGAGCAGTACTTC.

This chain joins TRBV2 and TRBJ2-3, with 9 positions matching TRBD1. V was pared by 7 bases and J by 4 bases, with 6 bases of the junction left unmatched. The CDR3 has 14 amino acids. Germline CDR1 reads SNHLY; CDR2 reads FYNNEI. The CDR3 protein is CASMDGTGSDTQYF. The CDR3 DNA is TGTGCCAGCATGGATGGGACAGGGTCAGATACGCAGTATTTT.

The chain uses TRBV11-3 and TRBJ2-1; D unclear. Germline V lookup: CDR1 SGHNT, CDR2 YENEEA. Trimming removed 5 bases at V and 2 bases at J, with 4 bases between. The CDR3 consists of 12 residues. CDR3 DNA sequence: TGTGCCAGCAGCCTCCCCTACAATGAGCAGTTCTTC. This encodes CASSLPYNEQFF.

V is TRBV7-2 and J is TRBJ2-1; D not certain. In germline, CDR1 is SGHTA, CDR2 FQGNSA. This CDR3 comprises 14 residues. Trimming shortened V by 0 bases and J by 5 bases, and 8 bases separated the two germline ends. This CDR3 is CASSLARTNNEQFF. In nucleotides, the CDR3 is TGTGCCAGCAGCTTAGCCCGGACCAACAATGAGCAGTTCTTC. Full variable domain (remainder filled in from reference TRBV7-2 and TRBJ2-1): GAGVSQSPSNKVTEKGKDVELRCDPISGHTALYWYRQSLGQGLEFLIYFQGNSAPDKSGLPSDRFSAERTGGSVSTLTIQRTQQEDSAVYLCASSLARTNNEQFFGPGTRLTVL.

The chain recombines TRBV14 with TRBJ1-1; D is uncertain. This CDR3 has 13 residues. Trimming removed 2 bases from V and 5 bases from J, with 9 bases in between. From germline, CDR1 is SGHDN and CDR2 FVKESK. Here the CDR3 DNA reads TGTGCCAGCAGCCAATCGGCGGAGACTGAAGCTTTCTTT. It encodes CASSQSAETEAFF.

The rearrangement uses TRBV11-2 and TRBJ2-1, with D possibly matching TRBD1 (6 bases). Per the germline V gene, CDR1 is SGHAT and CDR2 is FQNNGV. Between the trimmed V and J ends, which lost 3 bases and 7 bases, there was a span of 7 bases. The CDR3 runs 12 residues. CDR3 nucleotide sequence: TGTGCCAGCAGCTTGACAGGTAATGAGCAGTTCTTC. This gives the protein CASSLTGNEQFF.

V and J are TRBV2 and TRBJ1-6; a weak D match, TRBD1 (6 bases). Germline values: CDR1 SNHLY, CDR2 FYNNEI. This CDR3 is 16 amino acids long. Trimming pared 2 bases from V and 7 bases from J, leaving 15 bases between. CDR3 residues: CASSERGTGANSPLHF. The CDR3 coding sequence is TGTGCCAGCAGTGAAAGAGGGACGGGGGCGAATTCACCCCTCCACTTT.

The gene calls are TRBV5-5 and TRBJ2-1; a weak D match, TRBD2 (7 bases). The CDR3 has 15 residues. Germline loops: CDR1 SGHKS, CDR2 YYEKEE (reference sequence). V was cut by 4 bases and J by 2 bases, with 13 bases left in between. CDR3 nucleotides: TGTGCCAGCAGCCCGGCGGGGGCTCCCTACAATGAGCAGTTCTTC. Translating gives CASSPAGAPYNEQFF.

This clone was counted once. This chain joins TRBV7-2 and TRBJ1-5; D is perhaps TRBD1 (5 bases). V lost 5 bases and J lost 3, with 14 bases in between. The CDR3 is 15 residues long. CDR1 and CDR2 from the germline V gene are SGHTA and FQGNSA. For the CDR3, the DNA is TGTGCCAGCAGCCTCTATTCGGGGCTCAATCAGCCCCAGCATTTT. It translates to CASSLYSGLNQPQHF.

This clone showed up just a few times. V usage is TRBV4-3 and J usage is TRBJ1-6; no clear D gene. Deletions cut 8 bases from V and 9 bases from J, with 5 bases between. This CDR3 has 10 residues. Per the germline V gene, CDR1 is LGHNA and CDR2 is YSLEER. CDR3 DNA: TGCGCCAGCCCAATTTCACCCCTCCACTTT. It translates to CASPISPLHF.

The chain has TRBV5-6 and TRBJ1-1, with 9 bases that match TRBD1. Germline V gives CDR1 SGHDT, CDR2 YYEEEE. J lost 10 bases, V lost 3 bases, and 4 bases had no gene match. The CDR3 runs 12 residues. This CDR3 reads CASSWTGEGAFF. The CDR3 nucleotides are TGTGCCAGCAGCTGGACAGGGGAGGGAGCTTTCTTT.

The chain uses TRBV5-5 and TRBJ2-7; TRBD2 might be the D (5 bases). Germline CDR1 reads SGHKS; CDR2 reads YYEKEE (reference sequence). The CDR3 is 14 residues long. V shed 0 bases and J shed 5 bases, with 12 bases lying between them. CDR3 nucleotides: TGTGCCAGCAGCTTGGGTCCGGGAATCGACGAGCAGTACTTC. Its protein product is CASSLGPGIDEQYF.

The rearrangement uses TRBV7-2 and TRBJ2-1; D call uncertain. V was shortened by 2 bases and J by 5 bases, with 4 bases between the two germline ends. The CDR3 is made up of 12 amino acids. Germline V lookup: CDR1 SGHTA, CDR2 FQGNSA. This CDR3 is CASSLNNNEQFF. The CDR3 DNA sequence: TGTGCCAGCAGCTTAAATAACAATGAGCAGTTCTTC.

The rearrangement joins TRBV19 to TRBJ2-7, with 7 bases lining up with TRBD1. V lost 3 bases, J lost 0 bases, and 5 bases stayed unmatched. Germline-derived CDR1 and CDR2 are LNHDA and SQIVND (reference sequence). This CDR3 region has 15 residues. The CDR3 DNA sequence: TGTGCCAGTAGTATCGCCAGGGGGAGCTCCTACGAGCAGTACTTC. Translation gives CASSIARGSSYEQYF.

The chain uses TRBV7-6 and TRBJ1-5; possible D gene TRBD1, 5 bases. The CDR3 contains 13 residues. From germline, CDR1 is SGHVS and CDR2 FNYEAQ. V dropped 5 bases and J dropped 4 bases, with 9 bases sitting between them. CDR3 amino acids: CASSIQGNQPQHF. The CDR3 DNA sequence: TGTGCCAGCAGCATTCAGGGAAATCAGCCCCAGCATTTT. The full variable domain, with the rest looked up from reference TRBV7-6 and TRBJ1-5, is GAGVSQSPRYKVTKRGQDVALRCDPISGHVSLYWYRQALGQGPEFLTYFNYEAQQDKSGLPNDRFSAERPEGSISTLTIQRTEQRDSAMYRCASSIQGNQPQHFGDGTRLSIL.

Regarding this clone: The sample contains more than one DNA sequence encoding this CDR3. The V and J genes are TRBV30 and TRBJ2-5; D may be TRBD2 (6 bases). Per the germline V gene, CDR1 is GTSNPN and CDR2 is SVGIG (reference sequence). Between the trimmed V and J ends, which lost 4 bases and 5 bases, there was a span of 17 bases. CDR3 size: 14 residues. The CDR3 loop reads CAWKTASAGETQYF. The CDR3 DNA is TGTGCCTGGAAGACGGCCTCCGCGGGGGAGACCCAGTACTTC.

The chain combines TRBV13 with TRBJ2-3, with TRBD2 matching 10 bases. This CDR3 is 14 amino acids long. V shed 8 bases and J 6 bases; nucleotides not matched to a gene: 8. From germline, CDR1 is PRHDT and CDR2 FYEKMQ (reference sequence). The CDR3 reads CASVIAGGDDTQYF. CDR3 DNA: TGTGCCAGCGTAATAGCGGGGGGTGATGATACGCAGTATTTT.

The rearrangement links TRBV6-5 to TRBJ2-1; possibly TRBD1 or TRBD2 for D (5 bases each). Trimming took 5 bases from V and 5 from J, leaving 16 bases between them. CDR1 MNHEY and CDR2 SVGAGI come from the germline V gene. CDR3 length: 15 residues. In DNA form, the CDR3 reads TGTGCCAGCAGTATTAGCGAGATCAGGGACAATGAGCAGTTCTTC. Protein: CASSISEIRDNEQFF.

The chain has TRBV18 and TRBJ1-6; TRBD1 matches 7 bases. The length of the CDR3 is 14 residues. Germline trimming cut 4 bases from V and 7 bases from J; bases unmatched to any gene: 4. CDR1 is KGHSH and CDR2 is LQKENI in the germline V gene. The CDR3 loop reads CASSRDSLNSPLHF. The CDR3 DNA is TGTGCCAGCTCACGGGACAGCTTAAATTCACCCCTCCACTTT.

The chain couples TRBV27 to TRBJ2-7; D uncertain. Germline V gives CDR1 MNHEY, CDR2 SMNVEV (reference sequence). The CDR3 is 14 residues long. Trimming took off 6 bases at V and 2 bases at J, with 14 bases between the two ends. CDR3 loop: CASRKNDGPYEQYF. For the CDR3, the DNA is TGTGCCAGCAGGAAAAATGACGGTCCCTACGAGCAGTACTTC.